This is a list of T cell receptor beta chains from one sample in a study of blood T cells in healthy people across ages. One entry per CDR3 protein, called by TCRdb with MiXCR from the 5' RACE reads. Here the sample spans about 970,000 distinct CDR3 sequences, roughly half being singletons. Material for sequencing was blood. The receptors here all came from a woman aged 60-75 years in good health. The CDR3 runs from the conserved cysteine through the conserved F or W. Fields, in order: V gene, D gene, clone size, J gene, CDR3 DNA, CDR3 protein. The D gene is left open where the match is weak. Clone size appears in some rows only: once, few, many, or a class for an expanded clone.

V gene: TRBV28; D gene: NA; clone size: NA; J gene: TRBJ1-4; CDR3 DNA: TGTGCCAGCAGTTTTGAAGGAGTTAGTGAAAAACTGTTTTTT; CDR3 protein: CASSFEGVSEKLFF
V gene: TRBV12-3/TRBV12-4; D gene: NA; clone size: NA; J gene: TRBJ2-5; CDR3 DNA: TGTGCCAGCACCTTGGGGTCTAGTCAAGGGGAGACCCAGTACTTC; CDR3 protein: CASTLGSSQGETQYF
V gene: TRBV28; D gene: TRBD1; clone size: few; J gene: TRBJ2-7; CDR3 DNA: TGTGCCAGCAGCCCGCCGGGACAGGCAATCTACGAGCAGTACTTC; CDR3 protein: CASSPPGQAIYEQYF
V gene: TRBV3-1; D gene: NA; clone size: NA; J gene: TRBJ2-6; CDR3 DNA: TGTGCCAGCAGACCTGTAAGTGGGGCCAACGTCCTGACTTTC; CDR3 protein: CASRPVSGANVLTF
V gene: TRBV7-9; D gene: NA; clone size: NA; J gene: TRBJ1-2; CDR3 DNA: TGTGCCAGCAGCTTAGCGGTCTCCGTGGGAGGCTACACCTTC; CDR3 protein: CASSLAVSVGGYTF
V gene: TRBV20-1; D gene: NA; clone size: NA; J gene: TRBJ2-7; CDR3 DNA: TGCAGTGCTAGAGATCCGGCGATAGGGGGTGACCACGAGCAGTACTTC; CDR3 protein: CSARDPAIGGDHEQYF
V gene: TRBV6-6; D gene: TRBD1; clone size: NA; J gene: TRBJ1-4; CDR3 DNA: TGTGCCAGCAGCGGACAGGGGGTTGAAAAACTGTTTTTT; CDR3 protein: CASSGQGVEKLFF
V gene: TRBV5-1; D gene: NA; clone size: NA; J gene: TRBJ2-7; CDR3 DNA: TGCGCCAGCAGCTTAACTAGGGACCCCTACGAGCAGTACTTC; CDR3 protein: CASSLTRDPYEQYF
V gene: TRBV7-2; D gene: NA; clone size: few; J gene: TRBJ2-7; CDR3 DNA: TGTGCCAGCAGCCCGCCCGGGGTCGAGCAGTACTTC; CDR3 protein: CASSPPGVEQYF
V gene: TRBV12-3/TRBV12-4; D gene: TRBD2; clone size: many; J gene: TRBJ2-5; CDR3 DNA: TGTGCCAGCAGTGTAGCGGGAGCGCAAGAGACCCAGTACTTC; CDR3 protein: CASSVAGAQETQYF
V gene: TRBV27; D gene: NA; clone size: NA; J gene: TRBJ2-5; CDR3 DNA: TGTGCCAGCAAGGCAGGGGAGGAGACCCAGTACTTC; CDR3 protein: CASKAGEETQYF
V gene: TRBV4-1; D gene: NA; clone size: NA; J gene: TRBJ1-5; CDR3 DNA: TGCGCCAGCAGCCAAGCGGCACAGGTGGGTCAGCCCCAGCATTTT; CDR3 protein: CASSQAAQVGQPQHF
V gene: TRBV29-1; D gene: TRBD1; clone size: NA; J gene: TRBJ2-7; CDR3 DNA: TGCAGCGTCCAGACCGGGACAGCCTACGAGCAGTACTTC; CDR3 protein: CSVQTGTAYEQYF
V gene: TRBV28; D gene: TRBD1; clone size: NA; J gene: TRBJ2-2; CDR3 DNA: TGTGCCAGCAGTCCCAGGGGGAAGGGGTTCACCGGGGAGCTGTTTTTT; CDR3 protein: CASSPRGKGFTGELFF
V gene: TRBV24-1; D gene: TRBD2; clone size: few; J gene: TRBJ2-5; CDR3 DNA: TGTGCCACCCTTCCGACTAGCTTAAAGGAGACCCAGTACTTC; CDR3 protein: CATLPTSLKETQYF
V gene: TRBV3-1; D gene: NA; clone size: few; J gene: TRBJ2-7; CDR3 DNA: TGTGCCAGCAGCCAAGACCCAAACAGCTACGAGCAGTACTTC; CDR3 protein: CASSQDPNSYEQYF
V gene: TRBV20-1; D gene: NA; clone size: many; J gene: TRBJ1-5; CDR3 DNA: TGCAGTGGGACCCAGGGGCTCAGGAGCAATCAGCCCCAGCATTTT; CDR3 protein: CSGTQGLRSNQPQHF
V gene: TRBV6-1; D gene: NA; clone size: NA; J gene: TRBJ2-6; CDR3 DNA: TGTGCCAGCAGGTTACAGGTCTCAGGGACCAACGTCCTGACTTTC; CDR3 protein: CASRLQVSGTNVLTF
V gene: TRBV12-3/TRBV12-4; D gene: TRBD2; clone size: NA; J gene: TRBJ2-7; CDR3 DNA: TGTGCCAGCAGGACCGGGACTAGCGGCTCCTACGAGCAGTACTTC; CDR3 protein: CASRTGTSGSYEQYF
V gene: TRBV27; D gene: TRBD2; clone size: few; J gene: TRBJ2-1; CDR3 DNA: TGTGCCAGCAGTCCGATTCCGGGACTAGCGGACAATGAGCAGTTCTTC; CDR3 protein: CASSPIPGLADNEQFF
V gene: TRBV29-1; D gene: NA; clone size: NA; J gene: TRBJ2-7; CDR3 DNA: TGCAGCGTTGGGGGGAACAGTTCCGAGCAGTACTTC; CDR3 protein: CSVGGNSSEQYF
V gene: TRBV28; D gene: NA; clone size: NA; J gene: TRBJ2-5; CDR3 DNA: TGTGCCAGCAGTTTCTTGGGAAGGGAGACCCAGTACTTC; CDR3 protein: CASSFLGRETQYF
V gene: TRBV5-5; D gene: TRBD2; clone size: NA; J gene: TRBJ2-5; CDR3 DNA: TGTGCCGGCAGCTTGGTCGGGAGGGGAGGAGAGACCCGGTACTTC; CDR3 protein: CAGSLVGRGGETRYF
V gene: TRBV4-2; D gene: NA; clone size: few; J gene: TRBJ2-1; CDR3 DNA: TGTGCCAGCAGCCAAGCAGTGACGGCGGTTTACAATGAGCAGTTCTTC; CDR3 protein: CASSQAVTAVYNEQFF
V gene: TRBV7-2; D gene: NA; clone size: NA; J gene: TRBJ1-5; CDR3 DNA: TGTGCCAGCAGCTTAGTGGGGCGGACGGATCAGCCCCAGCATTTT; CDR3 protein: CASSLVGRTDQPQHF
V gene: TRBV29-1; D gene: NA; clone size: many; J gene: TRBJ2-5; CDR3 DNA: TGCAGCTCGCGAGGGGAGGAAGAGACCCAGTACTTC; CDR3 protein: CSSRGEEETQYF
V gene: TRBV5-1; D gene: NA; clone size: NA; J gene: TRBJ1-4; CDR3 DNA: TGCGCCAGCAGCCCCCCCGGGGGGTTTGAAAAACTGTTTTTT; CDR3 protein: CASSPPGGFEKLFF
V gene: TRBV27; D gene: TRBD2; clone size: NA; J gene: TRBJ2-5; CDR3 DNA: TGTGCCAGCAGTTACGGGGGGGGGTTACTCCAAGAGACCCAGTACTTC; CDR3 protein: CASSYGGGLLQETQYF
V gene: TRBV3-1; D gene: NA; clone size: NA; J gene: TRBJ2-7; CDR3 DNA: TGTGCCAGCAGCCAAATGTCCTACGAGCAGTACTTC; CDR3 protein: CASSQMSYEQYF
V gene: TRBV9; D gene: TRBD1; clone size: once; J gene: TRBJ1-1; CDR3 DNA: TGTGCCAGCAGCGTAGTCGCAGGGGGCGACCTGAACACTGAAGCTTTCTTT; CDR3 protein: CASSVVAGGDLNTEAFF
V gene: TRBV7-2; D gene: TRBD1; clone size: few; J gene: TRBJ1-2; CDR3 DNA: TGTGCCAGCAGCTCAACCGGGACAGCGATCAAACACTATGGCTACACCTTC; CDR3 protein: CASSSTGTAIKHYGYTF
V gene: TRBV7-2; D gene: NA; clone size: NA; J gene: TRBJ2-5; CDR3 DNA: TGTGCCAGCAGCCCAGCCCGTTCGGGTTCGGAGACCCAGTACTTC; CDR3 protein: CASSPARSGSETQYF
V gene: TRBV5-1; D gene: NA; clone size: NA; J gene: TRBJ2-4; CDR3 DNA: TGCGCCAGCAGCTATGAAAACATTCAGTACTTC; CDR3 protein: CASSYENIQYF